This T cell receptor beta chain was sequenced in a study of blood T cell repertoires in COVID-19. In the source study's methods: Using reference gene primer amplification, nucleated cell counts were estimated. Profiled with immunoSEQ multiplex PCR; TCRdb holds only in-frame clones, not every one. V and J calls and clone size are copied from that table; D and trimming were computed from the DNA. The sample yields some 300,000 clones, around 89% seen once. CDR1 MNHNS and CDR2 SASEGT come from the germline V gene. Germline trimming cut 0 bases from V and 7 bases from J; bases unmatched to any gene: 9. This CDR3 comprises 16 residues.

The gene calls are TRBV6-1 and TRBJ1-2, with TRBD1 matching over 9 bases. The receptor was derived from a woman aged 25 to 39 who had recovered from COVID-19. Sequenced material: peripheral blood. DNA of the CDR3: TGTGCCAGCAGTGAAGCGAGGACAGGGGCCCAGGGTGGCTACACCTTC. Translation: CASSEARTGAQGGYTF.